What follows is one T cell receptor beta chain and its context. Its antigen is undetermined. Given a much more abundant clone one base away, this may be a read error. The data belong to a study of CD8 T cells in ankylosing spondylitis. Findings and caveats of the study: Disease-linked clones reportedly showed significant enrichment in matched ankylosing spondylitis synovial fluid.

Molecular-barcoded quantitative 5'-RACE produced these TCR beta libraries. TCRdb independently ran MiXCR on the 5' RACE reads; one entry per CDR3 protein. Altogether roughly 240,000 distinct CDR3 sequences are present, 8.2% being singletons, with the ten largest covering approximately 4.8%. This CDR3 contains 16 residues. In germline, CDR1 is SGDLS, CDR2 YYNGEE. Trimming stripped 4 bases from V and 5 bases from J, with 21 bases between. This clonotype was obtained from a female donor with ankylosing spondylitis or in good health (not recorded which). The chain carries TRBV9 and TRBJ1-1, with TRBD1 as a possible D gene (6 bases). The source material was blood, either unsorted or a sorted T cell fraction (not recorded which). The CDR3 nucleotides read TGTGCCAGCAGCCAAAAACCGAGGGGGGGCCGAACTGAAGCTTTCTTT. Protein product: CASSQKPRGGRTEAFF.